Listed here is a single T cell receptor (beta chain). What it recognizes is unknown. The sample comes from a study of T cell repertoires in cytomegalovirus infection. About the study: Indicated by public TCR beta signatures were CMV infection and matching HLA type.

General observations from the study: Public TCR beta family frequency separated CMV-and-HLA carriers, including in an independent cohort. The ex vivo response showed dominance by HLA-C-restricted CMV-specific TCR beta clonotypes.

One entry per CDR3 protein results from TCRdb running MiXCR on the reads. Of approximately 700,000 distinct CDR3 sequences in the sample, 35% were seen once. The TCR originated in a human donor in good health (CMV status not recorded). Some clones in this sample may be carry-over from other donors' samples. What was sequenced was PBMCs.

In nucleotides, the CDR3 is TGTGCCAGCAGAAATAGGGCAGGGTACAATGAGCAGTTCTTC. Its protein is CASRNRAGYNEQFF. The chain joins TRBV28 to TRBJ2-1; TRBD1 might be the D (5 bases). Germline loops: CDR1 MDHEN, CDR2 SYDVKM. This CDR3 has 14 amino acids. The V end was cut by 6 bases, the J end by 4 bases, with 13 bases between. Full variable domain (rest looked up from reference TRBV28 and TRBJ2-1): DVKVTQSSRYLVKRTGEKVFLECVQDMDHENMFWYRQDPGLGLRLIYFSYDVKMKEKGDIPEGYSVSREKKERFSLILESASTNQTSMYLCASRNRAGYNEQFFGPGTRLTVL.